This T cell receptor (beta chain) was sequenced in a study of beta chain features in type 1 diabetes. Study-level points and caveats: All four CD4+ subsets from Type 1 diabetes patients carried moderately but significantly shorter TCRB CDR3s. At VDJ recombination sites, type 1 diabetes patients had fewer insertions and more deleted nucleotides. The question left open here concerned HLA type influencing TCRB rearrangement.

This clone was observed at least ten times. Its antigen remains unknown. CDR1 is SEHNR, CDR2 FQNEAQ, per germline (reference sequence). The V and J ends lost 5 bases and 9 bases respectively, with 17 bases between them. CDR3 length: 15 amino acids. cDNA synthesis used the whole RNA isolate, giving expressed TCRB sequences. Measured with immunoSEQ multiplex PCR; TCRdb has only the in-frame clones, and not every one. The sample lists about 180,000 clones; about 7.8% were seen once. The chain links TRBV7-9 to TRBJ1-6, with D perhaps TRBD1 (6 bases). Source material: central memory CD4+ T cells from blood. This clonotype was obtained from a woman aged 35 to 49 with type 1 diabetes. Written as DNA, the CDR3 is TGTGCCAGCAGCCCTCGGGGGGGGCAGAGTTCACCCCTCCACTTT. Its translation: CASSPRGGQSSPLHF.